This is a list of T cell receptor beta chains from one sample in a study of T cell responses to AZD1222 COVID-19 vaccine. Clones were sequenced by immunoSEQ multiplex PCR, and TCRdb holds only the in-frame ones, with some missing. Here the sample spans some 80,000 clones, about nine tenths being singletons. The specimen was peripheral blood, collected 28 days after the second dose of the MenACWY control vaccine. Receptors originate from an adult who received the MenACWY meningococcal vaccine as a control. CDR3s include the opening cysteine and the closing phenylalanine or tryptophan. The D gene is left open where the match is weak. Some rows mark clone size as missing; the rest say once, few, many or name a class of expanded clone.

D gene	clone size	J gene	V gene	CDR3 DNA	CDR3 protein
TRBD1	NA	TRBJ1-4	TRBV7-9	TGTGCCAGCAGCCCGGGACAGGGTCCTAATGAAAAACTGTTTTTT	CASSPGQGPNEKLFF
NA	NA	TRBJ1-3	TRBV19	TGTGCCAGTAGTATAGAGATTCTCCGGGCGTCCCGAAACACCATATATTTT	CASSIEILRASRNTIYF
NA	NA	TRBJ2-7	TRBV2	TGTGCCAGCAGTGCATCCCAGGGGCTTTGGCAGTACTTC	CASSASQGLWQYF
TRBD1	NA	TRBJ2-2	TRBV5-1	TGCGCCAGCGGAACAGGGGGTAATGTCCCCACCGGGGAGCTGTTTTTT	CASGTGGNVPTGELFF
TRBD2	NA	TRBJ2-5	TRBV10-3	TGTGCCATCAGTGAATCGGGAGGTCGGGAGACCCAGTACTTC	CAISESGGRETQYF
TRBD2	NA	TRBJ2-3	TRBV19	TGTGCCAGTAGTATAGATATTTGGCGGGGGGGCGGAGATACGCAGTATTTT	CASSIDIWRGGGDTQYF
NA	NA	TRBJ2-5	TRBV7-2	TGTGCCAGCAGTCAGGCCGAGACCCAGTACTTC	CASSQAETQYF
NA	once	TRBJ2-5	TRBV7-2	TGTGCCAGCAGCTCTCGGTCGGAGGGGACCCAGTACTTC	CASSSRSEGTQYF
NA	NA	TRBJ1-4	TRBV19	TGTGCCAGTAGTCTCGATTTGGGTGAAAAACTGTTTTTT	CASSLDLGEKLFF
TRBD1	NA	TRBJ1-2	TRBV7-9	TGTGCCAGCAGCTTAGGGGACAGCCTAGATGGCTACACCTTC	CASSLGDSLDGYTF
NA	NA	TRBJ1-1	TRBV4-3	TGCGCCAGCAGCCAAGATCTGACAGATCCCATTTACACTGAAGCTTTCTTT	CASSQDLTDPIYTEAFF
NA	NA	TRBJ1-1	TRBV5-1	TGCGCCAGCAGCTTGGTGGGAGTACAGGGTTACGCTGAAGCTTTCTTT	CASSLVGVQGYAEAFF
NA	few	TRBJ2-4	TRBV10-3	TGTGCCACCGGGGGATCGGACAAAAACATTCAGTACTTC	CATGGSDKNIQYF
NA	NA	TRBJ2-2	TRBV7-2	TGTGCCAGCAGCACCTCCGTTAACACCGGGGAGCTGTTTTTT	CASSTSVNTGELFF
NA	NA	TRBJ2-3	TRBV7-8	TGTGCCAGCAGCTTAGTTCAGGGGTACCCAGATACGCAGTATTTT	CASSLVQGYPDTQYF
NA	NA	TRBJ2-2	TRBV2	TGTGCCAGCAGTAAGGGGCAGGGTGTCGGGGAGCTGTTTTTT	CASSKGQGVGELFF
TRBD1	NA	TRBJ1-5	TRBV19	TGTGCCAGTATTAAAGGGACAGGGGGTAATCAGCCCCAGCATTTT	CASIKGTGGNQPQHF
TRBD1	NA	TRBJ1-2	TRBV19	TGTGCCAGTAGGACAGGGCAATATCGCTACACCTTC	CASRTGQYRYTF
NA	NA	TRBJ1-4	TRBV9	TGTGCCAGCAGCGTAGCGGTACACGTTGACGAAAAACTGTTTTTT	CASSVAVHVDEKLFF
TRBD1	once	TRBJ1-2	TRBV19	TGTGCCAGTAGTATGCAGGGGGAAAACTATGGCTACACCTTC	CASSMQGENYGYTF
TRBD2	NA	TRBJ2-4	TRBV6-5	TGTGCCAGCAGTTACACGTCCGGGAGGGCCAAAAACATTCAGTACTTC	CASSYTSGRAKNIQYF
TRBD1	NA	TRBJ1-3	TRBV24-1	TGTGCCACCAGTGACAGGGGGAGAAACACCATATATTTT	CATSDRGRNTIYF
NA	NA	TRBJ1-1	TRBV5-1	TGCGCCAGCAGCTCGGGCCTAAACACTGAAGCTTTCTTT	CASSSGLNTEAFF